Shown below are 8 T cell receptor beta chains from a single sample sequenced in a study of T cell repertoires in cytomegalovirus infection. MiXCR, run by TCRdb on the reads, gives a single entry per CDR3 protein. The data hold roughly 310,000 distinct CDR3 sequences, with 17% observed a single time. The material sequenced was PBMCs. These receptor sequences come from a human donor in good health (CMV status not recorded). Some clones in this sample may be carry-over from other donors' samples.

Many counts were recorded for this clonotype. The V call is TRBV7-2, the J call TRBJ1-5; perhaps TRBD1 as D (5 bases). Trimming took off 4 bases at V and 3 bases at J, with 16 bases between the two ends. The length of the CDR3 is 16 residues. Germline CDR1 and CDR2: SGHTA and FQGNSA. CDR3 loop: CASSSSGTEPNQPQHF. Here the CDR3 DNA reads TGTGCCAGCAGCTCCTCCGGGACGGAGCCCAATCAGCCCCAGCATTTT.

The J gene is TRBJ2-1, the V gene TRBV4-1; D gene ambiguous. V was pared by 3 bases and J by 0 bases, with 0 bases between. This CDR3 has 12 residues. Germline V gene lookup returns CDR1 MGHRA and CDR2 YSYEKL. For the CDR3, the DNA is TGCGCCAGCAGCCACTCCTACAATGAGCAGTTCTTC. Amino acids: CASSHSYNEQFF.

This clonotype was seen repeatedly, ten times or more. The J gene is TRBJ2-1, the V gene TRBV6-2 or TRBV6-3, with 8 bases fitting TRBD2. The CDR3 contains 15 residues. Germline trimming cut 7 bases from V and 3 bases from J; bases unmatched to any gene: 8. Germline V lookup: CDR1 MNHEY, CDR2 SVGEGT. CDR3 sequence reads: CASTHRGGNYNEQFF. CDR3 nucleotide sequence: TGTGCCAGCACCCATCGGGGGGGCAACTACAATGAGCAGTTCTTC.

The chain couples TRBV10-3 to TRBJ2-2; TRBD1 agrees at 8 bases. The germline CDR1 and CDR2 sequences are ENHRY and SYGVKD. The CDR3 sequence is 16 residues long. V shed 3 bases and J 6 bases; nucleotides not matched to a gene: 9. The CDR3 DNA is TGTGCCATCAGTGACCGGACAGGGAGCGTTCCCGGGGAGCTGTTTTTT. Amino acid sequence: CAISDRTGSVPGELFF.

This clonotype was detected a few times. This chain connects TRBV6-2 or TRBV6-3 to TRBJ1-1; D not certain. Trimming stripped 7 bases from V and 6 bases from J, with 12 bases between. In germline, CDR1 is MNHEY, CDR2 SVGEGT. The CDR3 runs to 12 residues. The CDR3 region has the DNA TGTGCCAGCACTCAGGAATTAGCTGAAGCTTTCTTT. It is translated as CASTQELAEAFF.

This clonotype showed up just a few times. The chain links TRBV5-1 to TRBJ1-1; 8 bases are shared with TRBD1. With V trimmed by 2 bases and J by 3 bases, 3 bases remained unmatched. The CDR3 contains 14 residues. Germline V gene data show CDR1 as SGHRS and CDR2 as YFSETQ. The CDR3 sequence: CASSLLTGDTEAFF. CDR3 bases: TGCGCCAGCAGCTTACTGACAGGGGACACTGAAGCTTTCTTT.

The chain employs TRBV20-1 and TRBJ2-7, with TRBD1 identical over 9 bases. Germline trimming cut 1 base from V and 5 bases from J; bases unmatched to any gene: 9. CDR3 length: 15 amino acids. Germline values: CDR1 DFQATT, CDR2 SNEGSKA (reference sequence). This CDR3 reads CSARGMTGGEHEQYF. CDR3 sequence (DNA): TGCAGTGCTAGAGGCATGACAGGGGGAGAACACGAGCAGTACTTC.

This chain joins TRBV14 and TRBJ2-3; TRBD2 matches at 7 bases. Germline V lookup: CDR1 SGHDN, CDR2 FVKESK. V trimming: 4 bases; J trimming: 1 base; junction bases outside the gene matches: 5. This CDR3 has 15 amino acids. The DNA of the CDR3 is TGTGCCAGCAGCCCCACTAGCGACCGCACAGATACGCAGTATTTT. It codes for CASSPTSDRTDTQYF.